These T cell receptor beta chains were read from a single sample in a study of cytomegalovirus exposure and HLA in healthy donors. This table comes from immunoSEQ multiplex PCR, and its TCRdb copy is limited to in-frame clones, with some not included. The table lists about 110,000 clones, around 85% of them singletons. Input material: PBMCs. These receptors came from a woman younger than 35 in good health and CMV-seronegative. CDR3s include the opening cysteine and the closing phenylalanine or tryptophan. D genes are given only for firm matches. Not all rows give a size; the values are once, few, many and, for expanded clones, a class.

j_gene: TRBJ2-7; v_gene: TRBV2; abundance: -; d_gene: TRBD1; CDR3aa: CATQDRAMYEQYF; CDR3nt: TGTGCCACCCAGGACAGGGCCATGTACGAGCAGTACTTC
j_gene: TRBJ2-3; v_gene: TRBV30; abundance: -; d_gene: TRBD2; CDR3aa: CASGGGGADTQYF; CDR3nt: TGTGCCTCAGGAGGCGGGGGGGCAGATACGCAGTATTTT
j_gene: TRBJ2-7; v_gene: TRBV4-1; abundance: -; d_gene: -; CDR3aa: CASSQVGSVSYEQYF; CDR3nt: TGCGCCAGCAGCCAAGTAGGGAGCGTATCCTACGAGCAGTACTTC
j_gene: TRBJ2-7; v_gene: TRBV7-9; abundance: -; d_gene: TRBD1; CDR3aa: CASSLGRDSQYF; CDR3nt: TGTGCCAGCAGCTTAGGAAGGGACAGCCAGTACTTC
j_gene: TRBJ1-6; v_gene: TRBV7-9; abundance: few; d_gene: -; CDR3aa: CASSSAVGGGSPLHF; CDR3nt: TGTGCCAGCAGCTCCGCCGTCGGAGGAGGTTCACCCCTCCACTTT
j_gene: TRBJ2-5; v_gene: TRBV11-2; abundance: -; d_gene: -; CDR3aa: CASSPRGAMIWVEETQYF; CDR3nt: TGTGCCAGCAGCCCCCGGGGGGCCATGATTTGGGTAGAAGAGACCCAGTACTTC
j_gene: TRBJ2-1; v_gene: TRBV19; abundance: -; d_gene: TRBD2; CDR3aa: CASKRGTSSYNEQFF; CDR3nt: TGTGCCAGTAAGCGCGGGACTAGCTCCTACAATGAGCAGTTCTTC
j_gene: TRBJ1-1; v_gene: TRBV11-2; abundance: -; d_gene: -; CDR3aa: CASRRLLDTEAFF; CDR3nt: TGTGCCAGCAGACGTCTCCTAGACACTGAAGCTTTCTTT
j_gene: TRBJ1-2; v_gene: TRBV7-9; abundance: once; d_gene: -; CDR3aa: CASSPYREFYGYTF; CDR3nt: TGTGCCAGCAGCCCATACAGGGAATTCTATGGCTACACCTTC
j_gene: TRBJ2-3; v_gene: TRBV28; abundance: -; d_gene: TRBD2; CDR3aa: CASSFGGGPGDTQYF; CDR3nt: TGTGCCAGCAGTTTCGGCGGGGGGCCCGGAGATACGCAGTATTTT
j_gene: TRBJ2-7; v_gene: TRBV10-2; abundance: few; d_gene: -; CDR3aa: CASSEWARIYEQYF; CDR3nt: TGCGCCAGCAGTGAATGGGCCCGAATCTACGAGCAGTACTTC
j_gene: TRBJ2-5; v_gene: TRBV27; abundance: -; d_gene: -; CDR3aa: CASSLGQYIQETQYF; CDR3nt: TGTGCCAGCAGTTTAGGACAGTATATCCAAGAGACCCAGTACTTC
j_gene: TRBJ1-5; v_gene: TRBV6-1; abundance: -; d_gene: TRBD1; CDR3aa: CASSGRQGDQPQHF; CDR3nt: TGTGCCAGCAGTGGACGACAGGGGGATCAGCCCCAGCATTTT
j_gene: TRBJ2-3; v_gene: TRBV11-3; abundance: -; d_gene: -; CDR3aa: CASSSFLGTQYF; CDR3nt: TGTGCCAGCAGCTCGTTCCTCGGTACGCAGTATTTT
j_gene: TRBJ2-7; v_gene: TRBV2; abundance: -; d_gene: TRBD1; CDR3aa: CASKGTGGYEQYF; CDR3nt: TGTGCCAGCAAGGGGACAGGGGGCTACGAGCAGTACTTC
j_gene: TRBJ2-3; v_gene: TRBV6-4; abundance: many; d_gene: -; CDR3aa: CASSDQGTDTQYF; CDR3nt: TGTGCCAGCAGTGACCAGGGCACAGATACGCAGTATTTT
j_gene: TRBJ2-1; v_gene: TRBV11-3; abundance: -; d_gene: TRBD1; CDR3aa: CASSRGQGSNEQFF; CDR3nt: TGTGCCAGCAGCCGAGGACAGGGCTCAAATGAGCAGTTCTTC
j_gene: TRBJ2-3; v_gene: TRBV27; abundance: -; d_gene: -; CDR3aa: CASSADSGTDTQYF; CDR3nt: TGTGCCAGCAGTGCTGACTCGGGCACAGATACGCAGTATTTT
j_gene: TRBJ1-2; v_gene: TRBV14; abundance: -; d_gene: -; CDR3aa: CASIEGPGRGNYGYTF; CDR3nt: TGTGCCAGCATTGAGGGCCCCGGGAGGGGCAACTATGGCTACACCTTC
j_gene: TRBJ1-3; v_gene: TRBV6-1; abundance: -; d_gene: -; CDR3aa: CASSEGWSGPGNTIYF; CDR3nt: TGTGCCAGCAGTGAAGGTTGGTCAGGGCCTGGAAACACCATATATTTT
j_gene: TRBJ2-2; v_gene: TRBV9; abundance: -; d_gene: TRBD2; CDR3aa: CASSAGPSGGSNTGELFF; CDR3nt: TGTGCCAGCAGCGCAGGCCCTAGCGGGGGAAGTAACACCGGGGAGCTGTTTTTT
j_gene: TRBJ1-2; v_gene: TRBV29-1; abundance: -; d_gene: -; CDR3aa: CSVEDSQLLGGYTF; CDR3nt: TGCAGCGTTGAAGATAGCCAGTTGCTAGGTGGCTACACCTTC
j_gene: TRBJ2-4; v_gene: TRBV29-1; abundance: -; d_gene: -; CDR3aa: CSVEDPASSGGQYF; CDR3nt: TGCAGCGTTGAAGATCCGGCGTCTTCGGGTGGGCAGTACTTC
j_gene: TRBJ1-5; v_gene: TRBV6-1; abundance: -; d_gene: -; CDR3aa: CASSDRGGQPQHF; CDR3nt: TGTGCCAGCAGTGATAGGGGAGGTCAGCCCCAGCATTTT
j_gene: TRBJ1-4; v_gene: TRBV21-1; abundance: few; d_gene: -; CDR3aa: CASTRYRRRPGEKLFF; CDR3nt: TGTGCCAGTACCCGGTACAGAAGGCGACCAGGTGAAAAACTGTTTTTT
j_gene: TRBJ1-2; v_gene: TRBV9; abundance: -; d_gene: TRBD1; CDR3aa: CASSTQQGSYGYTF; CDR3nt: TGTGCCAGCAGCACCCAACAGGGGTCCTATGGCTACACCTTC
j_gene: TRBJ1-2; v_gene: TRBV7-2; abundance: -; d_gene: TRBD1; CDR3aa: CASSPWDRRFFDYGYTF; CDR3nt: TGTGCCAGCAGCCCGTGGGACAGGAGGTTTTTCGACTATGGCTACACCTTC
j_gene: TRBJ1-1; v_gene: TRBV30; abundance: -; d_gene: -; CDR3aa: CARHDRRNTEAFF; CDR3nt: TGTGCCAGGCACGACAGGAGGAACACTGAAGCTTTCTTT
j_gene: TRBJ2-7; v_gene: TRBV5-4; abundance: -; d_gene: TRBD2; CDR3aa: CASSAGVAGGPIKEQYF; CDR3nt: TGTGCCAGCAGTGCCGGGGTAGCGGGGGGGCCTATAAAGGAGCAGTACTTC
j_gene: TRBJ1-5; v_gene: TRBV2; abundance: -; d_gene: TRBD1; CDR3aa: CASSEVGQGARSNQPQHF; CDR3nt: TGTGCCAGCAGTGAAGTGGGACAGGGGGCTAGAAGCAATCAGCCCCAGCATTTT
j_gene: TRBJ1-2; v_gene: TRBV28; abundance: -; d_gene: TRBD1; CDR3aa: CASSEGAGQGANYGYTF; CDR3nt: TGTGCCAGCAGCGAAGGGGCCGGACAGGGAGCTAACTATGGCTACACCTTC
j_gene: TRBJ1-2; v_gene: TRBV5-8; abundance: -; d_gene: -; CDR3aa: CASSFRTGIGGYTF; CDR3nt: TGTGCCAGCAGCTTCCGGACGGGGATAGGGGGCTACACCTTC
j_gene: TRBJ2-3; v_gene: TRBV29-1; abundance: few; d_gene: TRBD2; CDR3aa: CSVRAPGGAGDTQYF; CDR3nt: TGCAGCGTCCGAGCCCCGGGGGGGGCGGGAGATACGCAGTATTTT
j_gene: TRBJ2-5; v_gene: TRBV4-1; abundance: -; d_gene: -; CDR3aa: CASSQLYKETQYF; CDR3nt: TGCGCCAGCAGCCAATTATACAAAGAGACCCAGTACTTC
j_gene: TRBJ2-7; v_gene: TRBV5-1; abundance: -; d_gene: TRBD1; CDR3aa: CASSLWQGALNEQYF; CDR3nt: TGCGCCAGCAGCTTGTGGCAGGGGGCGCTCAACGAGCAGTACTTC
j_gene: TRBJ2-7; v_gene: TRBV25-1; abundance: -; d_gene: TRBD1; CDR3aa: CASSDTHGQGSSYEQYF; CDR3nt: TGTGCCAGCAGTGATACACATGGACAGGGAAGCTCCTACGAGCAGTACTTC
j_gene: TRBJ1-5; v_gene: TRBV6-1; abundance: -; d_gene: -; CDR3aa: CASSEPGRGSNQPQHF; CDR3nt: TGTGCCAGCAGTGAACCCGGCAGGGGAAGCAATCAGCCCCAGCATTTT
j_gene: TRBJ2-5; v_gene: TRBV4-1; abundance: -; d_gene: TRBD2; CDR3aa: CASSQGPLAGLMETQYF; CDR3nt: TGCGCCAGCAGCCAAGGGCCGTTAGCGGGGCTAATGGAGACCCAGTACTTC
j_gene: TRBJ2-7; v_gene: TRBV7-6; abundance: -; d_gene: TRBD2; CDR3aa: CASSFGEGYEQYF; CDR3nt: TGTGCCAGCAGCTTTGGGGAGGGGTACGAGCAGTACTTC
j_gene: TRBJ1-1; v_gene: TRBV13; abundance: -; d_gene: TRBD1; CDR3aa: CASKRPGTGSSTEAFF; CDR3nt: TGTGCCAGCAAACGGCCAGGGACAGGGTCCTCCACTGAAGCTTTCTTT
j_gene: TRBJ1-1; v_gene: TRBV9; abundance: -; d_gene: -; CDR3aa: CASSRDRLDTEAFF; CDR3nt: TGTGCCAGCAGCAGAGACAGGTTGGACACTGAAGCTTTCTTT
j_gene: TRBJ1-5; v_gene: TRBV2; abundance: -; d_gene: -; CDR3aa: CASRGDYSNQPQHF; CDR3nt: TGTGCCAGCAGAGGGGATTATAGCAATCAGCCCCAGCATTTT
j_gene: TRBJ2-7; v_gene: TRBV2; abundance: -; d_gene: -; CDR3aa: CASSEAGPGSYEQYF; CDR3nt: TGTGCCAGCAGTGAAGCGGGGCCGGGTAGCTACGAGCAGTACTTC
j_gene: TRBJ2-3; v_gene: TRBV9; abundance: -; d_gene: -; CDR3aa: CASSFLGVNTQYF; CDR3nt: TGTGCCAGCAGCTTTCTAGGGGTAAATACGCAGTATTTT
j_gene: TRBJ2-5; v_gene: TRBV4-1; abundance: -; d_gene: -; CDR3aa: CASSQETPRGVETQYF; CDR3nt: TGCGCCAGCAGCCAAGAAACACCCCGCGGGGTAGAGACCCAGTACTTC
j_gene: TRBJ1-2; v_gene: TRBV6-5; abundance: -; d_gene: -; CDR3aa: CASRGRMAGYTF; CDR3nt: TGTGCCAGCAGAGGCAGGATGGCCGGCTACACCTTC